This is a list of T cell receptor beta chains from one sample in a study of control samples from healthy donors and cancer patients. TCRdb keeps only in-frame clones here, not all; method: immunoSEQ multiplex PCR. Here the sample spans over 150,000 clones, about 94% being singletons. Sequencing was performed on blood. Receptors were obtained from a man aged 40-50 years in good health. CDR3s include the opening cysteine and the closing phenylalanine or tryptophan. The D gene is left open where the match is weak.

D	V	J	length	CDR3	DNA
.	TRBV6-5	TRBJ2-3	15	CASAGIAVGTDTQYF	TGTGCCTCGGCGGGCATAGCCGTAGGCACAGATACGCAGTATTTT
TRBD1	TRBV4-1	TRBJ2-2	16	CASSQGGGEYTGELFF	TGCGCCAGCAGCCAAGGAGGGGGCGAATACACCGGGGAGCTGTTTTTT
.	TRBV25-1	TRBJ1-5	14	CASSEGDGAQPQHF	TGTGCCAGCAGTGAAGGAGATGGGGCCCAGCCCCAGCATTTT
.	TRBV28	TRBJ1-2	16	CASSFRLAPAGYGYTF	TGTGCCAGCAGTTTCAGATTGGCTCCCGCCGGGTATGGCTACACCTTC
.	TRBV15	TRBJ1-2	14	CATSRRTGNYGYTF	TGTGCCACCAGCAGACGAACAGGGAACTATGGCTACACCTTC
.	TRBV24-1	TRBJ1-6	12	CATSRYNSPLHF	TGTGCCACCAGTCGATATAATTCACCCCTCCACTTT
TRBD1	TRBV10-3	TRBJ1-3	15	CAITGQANSGNTIYF	TGTGCCATCACAGGACAGGCTAACTCTGGAAACACCATATATTTT
.	TRBV11-2	TRBJ2-7	13	CASSPGLSYEQYF	TGTGCCAGCAGCCCAGGTCTCTCCTACGAGCAGTACTTC
.	TRBV3-1/TRBV3-2	TRBJ1-2	15	CASSRRQDPGYGYTF	TGTGCCAGCAGCCGAAGACAGGATCCCGGCTATGGCTACACCTTC
.	TRBV14	TRBJ2-3	12	CASSPRTDTQYF	TGTGCCAGCAGCCCCCGCACAGATACGCAGTATTTT
.	TRBV4-2	TRBJ1-4	13	CASSQEWGEKLFF	TGTGCCAGCAGCCAAGAGTGGGGGGAAAAACTGTTTTTT
.	TRBV19	TRBJ2-5	14	CASSILGREETQYF	TGTGCCAGTAGTATATTAGGCAGGGAAGAGACCCAGTACTTC
.	TRBV18	TRBJ1-4	15	CASSPSSGTNEKLFF	TGTGCCAGCTCACCATCTTCCGGGACTAATGAAAAACTGTTTTTT